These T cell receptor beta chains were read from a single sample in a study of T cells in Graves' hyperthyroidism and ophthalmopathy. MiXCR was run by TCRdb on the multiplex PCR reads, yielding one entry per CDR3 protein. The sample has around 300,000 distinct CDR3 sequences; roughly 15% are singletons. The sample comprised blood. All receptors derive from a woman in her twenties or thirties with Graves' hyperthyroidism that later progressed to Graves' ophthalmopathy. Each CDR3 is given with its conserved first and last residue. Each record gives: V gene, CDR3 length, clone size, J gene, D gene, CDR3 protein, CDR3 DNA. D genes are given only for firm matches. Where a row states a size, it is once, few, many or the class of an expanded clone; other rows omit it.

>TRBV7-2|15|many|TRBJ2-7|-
CASSLTGRDLGEQYF
TGTGCCAGCAGCTTAACCGGGCGGGATTTAGGCGAGCAGTACTTC
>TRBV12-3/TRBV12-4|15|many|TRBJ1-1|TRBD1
CASSHGQGGSTEAFF
TGTGCCAGCAGTCATGGACAGGGTGGGAGCACTGAAGCTTTCTTT
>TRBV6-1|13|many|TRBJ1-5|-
CASSKDEGQPQHF
TGTGCCAGCAGTAAGGATGAGGGCCAGCCCCAGCATTTT
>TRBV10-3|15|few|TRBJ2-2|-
CAISPVGANTGELFF
TGTGCCATCAGTCCCGTCGGCGCGAACACCGGGGAGCTGTTTTTT
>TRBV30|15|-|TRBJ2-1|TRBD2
CAWILREKRVNEQFF
TGTGCCTGGATCTTGCGGGAGAAGCGGGTCAATGAGCAGTTCTTC
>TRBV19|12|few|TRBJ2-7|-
CASNTLPYEQYF
TGTGCCAGTAACACACTCCCCTACGAGCAGTACTTC
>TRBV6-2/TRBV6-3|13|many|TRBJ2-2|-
CASGLGATGELFF
TGTGCCAGCGGGCTGGGAGCCACCGGGGAGCTGTTTTTT
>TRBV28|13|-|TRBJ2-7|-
CASSWDRVYEQYF
TGTGCCAGCAGCTGGGACCGGGTGTACGAGCAGTACTTC
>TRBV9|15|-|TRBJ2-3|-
CASSAAPMTTDTQYF
TGTGCCAGCAGCGCGGCCCCAATGACCACAGATACGCAGTATTTT
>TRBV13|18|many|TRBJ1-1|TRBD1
CASSRNRGFGSMNTEAFF
TGTGCCAGCAGTCGAAACAGGGGATTTGGATCCATGAACACTGAAGCTTTCTTT
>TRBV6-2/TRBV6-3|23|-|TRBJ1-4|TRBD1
CASSYSIFSSPGQGAHTNEKLFF
TGTGCCAGCAGTTACTCAATCTTTTCCTCCCCGGGACAGGGGGCGCACACTAATGAAAAACTGTTTTTT
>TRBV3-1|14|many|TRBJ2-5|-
CASSQELQGETQYF
TGTGCCAGCAGCCAAGAGCTCCAGGGAGAGACCCAGTACTTC
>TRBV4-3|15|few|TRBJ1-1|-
CASSQVGRSYTEAFF
TGCGCCAGCAGCCAAGTAGGGAGATCATACACTGAAGCTTTCTTT
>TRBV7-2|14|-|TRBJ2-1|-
CASSFGQSYNEQFF
TGTGCCAGCAGCTTCGGACAGTCCTACAATGAGCAGTTCTTC
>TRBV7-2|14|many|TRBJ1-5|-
CASSQDRFNQPQHF
TGTGCCAGCAGCCAGGACAGATTCAATCAGCCCCAGCATTTT
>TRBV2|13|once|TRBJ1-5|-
CASHRGLGQPQHF
TGTGCCAGTCATAGGGGATTGGGTCAGCCCCAGCATTTT
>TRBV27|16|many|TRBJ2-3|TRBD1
CASRPGTETLTDTQYF
TGTGCCAGCAGACCCGGGACAGAGACCCTCACAGATACGCAGTATTTT
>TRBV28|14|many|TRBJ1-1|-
CASSFLGSDTEAFF
TGTGCCAGCAGTTTTCTCGGTTCGGACACTGAAGCTTTCTTT
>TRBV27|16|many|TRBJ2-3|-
CASMALGRISTDTQYF
TGTGCCAGCATGGCCCTGGGGCGGATATCCACAGATACGCAGTATTTT
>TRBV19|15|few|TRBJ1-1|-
CASSISLDLNTEAFF
TGTGCCAGTAGTATTTCCCTCGACCTGAACACTGAAGCTTTCTTT
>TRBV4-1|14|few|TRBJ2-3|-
CASSQVTGTDTQYF
TGCGCCAGCAGCCAAGTTACAGGCACAGATACGCAGTATTTT
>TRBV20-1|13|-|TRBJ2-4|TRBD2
CSARGEGENIQYF
TGCAGTGCTAGGGGGGAGGGTGAAAACATTCAGTACTTC
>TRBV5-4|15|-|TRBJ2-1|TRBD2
CASSRPTGGVFEQFF
TGTGCCAGCAGCCGTCCAACGGGAGGGGTCTTTGAGCAGTTCTTC
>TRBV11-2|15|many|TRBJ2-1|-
CASTRMATVYNEQFF
TGTGCCAGCACAAGAATGGCGACCGTATACAATGAGCAGTTCTTC
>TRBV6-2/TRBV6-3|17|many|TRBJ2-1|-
CASSYPLLGGAYNEQFF
TGTGCCAGCAGTTACCCCCTCTTGGGGGGCGCCTACAATGAGCAGTTCTTC
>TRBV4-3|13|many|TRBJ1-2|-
CASSRTGLGGYTF
TGCGCCAGCAGCAGGACGGGACTAGGTGGCTACACCTTC
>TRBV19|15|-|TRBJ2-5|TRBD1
CASSPTGADRGTQYF
TGTGCCAGTAGCCCGACAGGGGCCGACCGAGGGACCCAGTACTTC
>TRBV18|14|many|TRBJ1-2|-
CASSPDSGSYGYTF
TGTGCCAGCTCACCCGACTCGGGCAGCTATGGCTACACCTTC
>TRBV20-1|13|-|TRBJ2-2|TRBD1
CSATGGATGELFF
TGCAGTGCCACAGGGGGCGCGACCGGGGAGCTGTTTTTT
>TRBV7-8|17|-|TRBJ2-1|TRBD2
CASSRGLAGGRRNEQFF
TGTGCCAGCAGTCGCGGACTAGCGGGAGGCCGGCGCAATGAGCAGTTCTTC
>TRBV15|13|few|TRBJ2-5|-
CATSRTTGRAQHF
TGTGCCACCAGCAGAACGACAGGGAGGGCCCAGCACTTC
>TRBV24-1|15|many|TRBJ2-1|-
CATSVSPGHYNEQFF
TGTGCCACCAGTGTTTCACCGGGCCACTACAATGAGCAGTTCTTC
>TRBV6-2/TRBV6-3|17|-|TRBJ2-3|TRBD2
CASSYGGLAGRADTQYF
TGTGCCAGCAGTTACGGAGGACTAGCGGGACGGGCAGATACGCAGTATTTT
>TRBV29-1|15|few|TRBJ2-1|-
CSVEGAGTSYNEQFF
TGCAGCGTTGAAGGGGCGGGGACGTCCTACAATGAGCAGTTCTTC
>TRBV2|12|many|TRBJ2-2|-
CATPPGPGELFF
TGTGCCACCCCCCCAGGACCCGGGGAGCTGTTTTTT
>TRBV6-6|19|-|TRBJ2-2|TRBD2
CASSYSTSGRAGDTGELFF
TGTGCCAGCAGTTACTCGACTAGCGGGAGGGCCGGGGACACCGGGGAGCTGTTTTTT
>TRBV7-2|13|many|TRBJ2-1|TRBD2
CATRTSVTNEQFF
TGTGCCACCCGGACTAGCGTGACCAATGAGCAGTTCTTC
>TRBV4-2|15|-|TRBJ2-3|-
CASSKGLERTDTQYF
TGTGCCAGCAGCAAGGGACTTGAGCGAACAGATACGCAGTATTTT
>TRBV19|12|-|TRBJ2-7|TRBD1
CATGQGRGEQYF
TGTGCCACGGGACAGGGAAGAGGAGAGCAGTACTTC
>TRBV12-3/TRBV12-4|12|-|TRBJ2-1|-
CASSPLEGEQFF
TGTGCCAGCAGTCCCCTGGAGGGTGAGCAGTTCTTC
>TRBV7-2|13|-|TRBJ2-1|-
CASSLGTPNEQFF
TGTGCCAGCAGCTTAGGGACCCCGAATGAGCAGTTCTTC
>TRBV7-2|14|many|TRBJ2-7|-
CASSLAAGTYEQYF
TGTGCCAGCAGCTTAGCGGCGGGGACCTACGAGCAGTACTTC
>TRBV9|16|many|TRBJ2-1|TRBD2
CASSPSSGRTYNEQFF
TGTGCCAGCAGCCCTTCAAGCGGGAGGACCTACAATGAGCAGTTCTTC
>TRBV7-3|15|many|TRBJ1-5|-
CASSLWDPSNQPQHF
TGTGCCAGCAGCCTATGGGACCCAAGCAATCAGCCCCAGCATTTT
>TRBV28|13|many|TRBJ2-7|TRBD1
CASSAGTGHEQYF
TGTGCCAGCAGTGCCGGGACAGGGCACGAGCAGTACTTC
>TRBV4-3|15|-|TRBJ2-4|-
CASSQQMGPTYIQYF
TGCGCCAGCAGCCAACAAATGGGCCCCACCTACATTCAGTACTTC
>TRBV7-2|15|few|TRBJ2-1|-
CASSLAADSYNEQFF
TGTGCCAGCAGCTTAGCGGCGGATTCCTACAATGAGCAGTTCTTC
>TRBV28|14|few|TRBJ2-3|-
CASQRLLDTDTQYF
TGTGCCAGCCAGCGGCTACTTGACACAGATACGCAGTATTTT
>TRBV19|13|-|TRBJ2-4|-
CASSIGAKSIQYF
TGTGCCAGTAGTATAGGGGCCAAAAGCATTCAGTACTTC
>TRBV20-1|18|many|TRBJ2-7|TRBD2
CSARPPQGAAGDSYEQYF
TGCAGTGCTAGACCCCCACAAGGGGCCGCGGGGGATTCCTACGAGCAGTACTTC
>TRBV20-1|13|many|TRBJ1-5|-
CSGGGTSNQPQHF
TGCAGTGGGGGGGGGACCAGCAATCAGCCCCAGCATTTT
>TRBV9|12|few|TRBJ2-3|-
CASSVKADTQYF
TGTGCCAGCAGCGTAAAGGCAGATACGCAGTATTTT
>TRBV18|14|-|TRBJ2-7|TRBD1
CTSSPGQGAYEQYF
TGTACCAGCTCACCCGGACAGGGGGCCTACGAGCAGTACTTC
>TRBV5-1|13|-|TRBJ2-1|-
CASSFPTSDEQFF
TGCGCCAGCAGCTTCCCTACCTCGGATGAGCAGTTCTTC
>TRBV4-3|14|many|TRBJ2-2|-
CASSTSGETGELFF
TGCGCCAGCAGCACTTCAGGGGAAACCGGGGAGCTGTTTTTT
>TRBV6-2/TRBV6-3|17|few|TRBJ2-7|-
CASSYPNPGRSLEEQYF
TGTGCCAGCAGTTACCCAAATCCGGGACGGAGTCTGGAAGAGCAGTACTTC
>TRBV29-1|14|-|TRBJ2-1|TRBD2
CSVEELATNNEQFF
TGCAGCGTTGAAGAACTAGCGACTAACAATGAGCAGTTCTTC
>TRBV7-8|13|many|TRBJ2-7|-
CASSLAWQGQQYF
TGTGCCAGCAGCCTAGCGTGGCAGGGTCAGCAGTACTTC
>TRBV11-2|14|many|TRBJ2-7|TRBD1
CASSTGQGAYEQYF
TGTGCCAGCAGCACCGGACAGGGCGCCTACGAGCAGTACTTC